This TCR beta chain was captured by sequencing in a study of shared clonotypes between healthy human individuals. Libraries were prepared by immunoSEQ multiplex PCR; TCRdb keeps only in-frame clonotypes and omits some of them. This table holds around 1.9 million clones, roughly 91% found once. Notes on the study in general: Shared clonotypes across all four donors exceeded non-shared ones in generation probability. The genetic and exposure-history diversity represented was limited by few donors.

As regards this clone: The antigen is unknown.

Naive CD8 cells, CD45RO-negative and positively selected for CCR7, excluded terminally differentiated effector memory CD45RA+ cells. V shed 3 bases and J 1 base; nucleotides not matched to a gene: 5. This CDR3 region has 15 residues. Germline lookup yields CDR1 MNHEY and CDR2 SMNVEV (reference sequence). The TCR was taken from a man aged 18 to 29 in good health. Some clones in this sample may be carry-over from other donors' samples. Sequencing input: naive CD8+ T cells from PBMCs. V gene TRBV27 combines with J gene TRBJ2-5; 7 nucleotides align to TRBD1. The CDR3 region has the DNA TGTGCCAGCAGTTTGAGGGGGCTCCTCCAAGAGACCCAGTACTTC. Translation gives CASSLRGLLQETQYF.